Presented here are 6 T cell receptor beta chains from one specimen sequenced in a study of T cell responses to AZD1222 COVID-19 vaccine. Here immunoSEQ multiplex PCR was the method, and the copy in TCRdb shows in-frame clones only, minus some. The table includes roughly 67,000 clones, about four fifths detected once. Specimen: peripheral blood, collected on day 0 of AZD1222 vaccination. These receptors were collected from an adult in good health.

This clone occurred a few times. V and J are TRBV4-1 and TRBJ2-1, with D possibly TRBD2 on 7 matching bases. Trimming left V 3 bases short and J 14 bases short, with 14 bases between. Germline CDR1 reads MGHRA; CDR2 reads YSYEKL. CDR3 length: 12 residues. CDR3: CASSHLRGGKFF. CDR3 sequence (DNA): TGCGCCAGCAGCCACTTAAGGGGGGGAAAGTTCTTC.

The chain couples TRBV10-3 to TRBJ2-5, with 7 bases that match TRBD1. Germline V lookup: CDR1 ENHRY, CDR2 SYGVKD. CDR3 length: 15 amino acids. The J segment lost 7 bases and the V segment lost 4 bases, leaving 12 bases of the junction unmatched. Here the CDR3 DNA reads TGTGCCATCAGTGGCGCCGGGACAGCCCCATTGACCCAGTACTTC. Translated: CAISGAGTAPLTQYF.

J is TRBJ1-2 and V is TRBV27; D is perhaps TRBD1 (6 bases). The CDR3 loop spans 15 amino acids. V gave up 5 bases and J gave up 4 bases, with 17 bases separating them. The V gene's germline CDR1 is MNHEY and CDR2 SMNVEV (reference sequence). The CDR3 region has the DNA TGTGCCAGCAGTATCCGGGGGGCACCTCGCTATGGCTACACCTTC. Encoded protein: CASSIRGAPRYGYTF.

V is TRBV5-1 and J is TRBJ2-1, with TRBD2 identical over 13 bases. This CDR3 contains 14 residues. Looked up from germline, CDR1 is SGHRS and CDR2 is YFSETQ. Trimming took 4 bases from V and 9 from J; bases not matched to a gene: 4. The CDR3 protein is CASSHGLAGAEQFF. For the CDR3, the DNA is TGCGCCAGCAGCCACGGACTAGCGGGGGCTGAGCAGTTCTTC.

The rearrangement links TRBV5-4 to TRBJ1-6; 7 bases match TRBD1. CDR3 size: 15 residues. Germline trimming cut 0 bases from V and 5 bases from J; bases unmatched to any gene: 2. Per the germline V gene, CDR1 is SGHNT and CDR2 is YYREEE (reference sequence). As DNA, the CDR3 is TGTGCCAGCAGCTTGGAGCAGGGGGATAATTCACCCCTCCACTTT. As protein: CASSLEQGDNSPLHF.

This sequence joins TRBV6-2 or TRBV6-3 and TRBJ1-5; possibly TRBD1 for D (5 bases). The CDR3 runs 14 residues. Trimming stripped 2 bases from V and 4 bases from J, with 9 bases between. Germline assignment: CDR1 MNHEY and CDR2 SVGEGT. The CDR3 nucleotides are TGTGCCAGCAGTTACGGTAAGGGGAATCAGCCCCAGCATTTT. Protein sequence: CASSYGKGNQPQHF.